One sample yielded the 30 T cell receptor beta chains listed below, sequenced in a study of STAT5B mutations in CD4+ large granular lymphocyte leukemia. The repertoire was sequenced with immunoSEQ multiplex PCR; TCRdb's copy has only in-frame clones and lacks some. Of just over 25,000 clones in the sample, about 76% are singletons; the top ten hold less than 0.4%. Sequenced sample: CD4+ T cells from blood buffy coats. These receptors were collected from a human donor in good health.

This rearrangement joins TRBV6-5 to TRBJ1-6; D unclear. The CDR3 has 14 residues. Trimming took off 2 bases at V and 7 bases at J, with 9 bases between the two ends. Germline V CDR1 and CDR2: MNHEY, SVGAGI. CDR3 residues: CASSYIRENSPLHF. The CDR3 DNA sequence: TGTGCCAGCAGTTACATTAGGGAGAATTCACCCCTCCACTTT.

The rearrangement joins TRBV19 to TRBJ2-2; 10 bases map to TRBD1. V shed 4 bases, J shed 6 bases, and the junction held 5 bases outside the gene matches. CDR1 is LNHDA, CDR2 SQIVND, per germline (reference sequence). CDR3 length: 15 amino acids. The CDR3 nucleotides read TGTGCCAGTAGTACCTGGACAGGGGGGGCCGGGGAGCTGTTTTTT. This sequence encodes CASSTWTGGAGELFF.

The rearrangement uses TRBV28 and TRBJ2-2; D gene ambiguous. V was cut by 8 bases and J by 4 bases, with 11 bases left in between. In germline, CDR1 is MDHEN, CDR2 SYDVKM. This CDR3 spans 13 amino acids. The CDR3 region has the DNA TGTGCCAGCGGCAGGTCAAGCACCGGGGAGCTGTTTTTT. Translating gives CASGRSSTGELFF.

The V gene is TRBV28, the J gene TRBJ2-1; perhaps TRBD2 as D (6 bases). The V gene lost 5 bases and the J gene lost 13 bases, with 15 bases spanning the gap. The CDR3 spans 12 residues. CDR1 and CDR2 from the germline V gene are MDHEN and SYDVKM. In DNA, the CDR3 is TGTGCCAGCAGTCACTCAGGGCGGGGTCAGTTCTTC. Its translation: CASSHSGRGQFF.

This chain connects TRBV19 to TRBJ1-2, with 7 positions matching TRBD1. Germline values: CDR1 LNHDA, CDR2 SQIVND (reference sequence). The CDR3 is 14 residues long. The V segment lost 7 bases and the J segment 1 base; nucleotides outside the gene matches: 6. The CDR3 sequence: CASILAGGNYGYTF. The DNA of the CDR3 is TGTGCCAGTATCCTGGCAGGGGGTAACTATGGCTACACCTTC.

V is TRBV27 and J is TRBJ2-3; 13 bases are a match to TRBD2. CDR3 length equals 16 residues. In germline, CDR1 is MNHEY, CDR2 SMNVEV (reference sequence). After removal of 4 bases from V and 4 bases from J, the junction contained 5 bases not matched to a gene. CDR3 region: CASSSTSGRGADTQYF. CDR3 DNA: TGTGCCAGCAGTTCAACTAGCGGGAGGGGCGCAGATACGCAGTATTTT.

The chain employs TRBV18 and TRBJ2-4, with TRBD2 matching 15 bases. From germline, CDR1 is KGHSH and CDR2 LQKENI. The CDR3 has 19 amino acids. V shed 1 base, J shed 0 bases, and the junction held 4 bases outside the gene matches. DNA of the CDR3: TGTGCCAGCTCACCACTGGGACTAGCGGGGGGCTTAGCCAAAAACATTCAGTACTTC. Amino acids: CASSPLGLAGGLAKNIQYF.

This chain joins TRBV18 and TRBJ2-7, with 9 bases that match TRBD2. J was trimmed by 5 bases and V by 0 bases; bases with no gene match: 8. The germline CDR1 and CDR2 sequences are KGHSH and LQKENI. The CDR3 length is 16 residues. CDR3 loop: CASSPPNSGSSHEQYF. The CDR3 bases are TGTGCCAGCTCACCACCTAATAGCGGGAGTTCCCACGAGCAGTACTTC.

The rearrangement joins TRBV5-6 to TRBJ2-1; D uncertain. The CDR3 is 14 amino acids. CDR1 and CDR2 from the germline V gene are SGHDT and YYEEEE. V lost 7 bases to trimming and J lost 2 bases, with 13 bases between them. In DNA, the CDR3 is TGTGCCAGCGATACATCTCTAACCTACAATGAGCAGTTCTTC. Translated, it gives CASDTSLTYNEQFF.

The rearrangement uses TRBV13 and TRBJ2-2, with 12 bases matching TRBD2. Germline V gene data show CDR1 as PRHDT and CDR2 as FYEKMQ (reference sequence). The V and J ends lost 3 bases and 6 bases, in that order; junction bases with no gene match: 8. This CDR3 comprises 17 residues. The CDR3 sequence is CASSFRLAGVGAGELFF. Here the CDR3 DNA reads TGTGCCAGCAGCTTCAGACTAGCGGGAGTTGGGGCCGGGGAGCTGTTTTTT.

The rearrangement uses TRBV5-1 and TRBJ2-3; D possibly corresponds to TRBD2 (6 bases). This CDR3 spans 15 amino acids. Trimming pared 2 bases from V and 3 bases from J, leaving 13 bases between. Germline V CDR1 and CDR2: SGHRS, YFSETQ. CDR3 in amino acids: CASSLMAGLTDTQYF. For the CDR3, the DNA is TGCGCCAGCAGCTTAATGGCGGGGTTGACAGATACGCAGTATTTT.

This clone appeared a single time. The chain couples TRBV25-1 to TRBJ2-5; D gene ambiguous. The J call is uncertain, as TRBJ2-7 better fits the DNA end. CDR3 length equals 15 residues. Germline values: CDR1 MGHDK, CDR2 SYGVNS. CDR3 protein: CASSEPGGVGYEQYF. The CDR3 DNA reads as TGTGCCAGCAGTGAACCCGGTGGGGTTGGCTACGAGCAGTACTTC.

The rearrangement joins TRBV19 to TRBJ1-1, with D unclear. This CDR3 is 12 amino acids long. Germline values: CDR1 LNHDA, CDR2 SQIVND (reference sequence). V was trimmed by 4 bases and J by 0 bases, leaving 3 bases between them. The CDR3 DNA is TGTGCCAGTAGTACCTTGAACACTGAAGCTTTCTTT. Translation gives CASSTLNTEAFF.

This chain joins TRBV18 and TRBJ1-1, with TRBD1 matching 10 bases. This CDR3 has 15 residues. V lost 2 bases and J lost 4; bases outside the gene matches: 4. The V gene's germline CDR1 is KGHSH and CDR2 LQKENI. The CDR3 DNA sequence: TGTGCCAGCTCACCAGACAGGGGGCTCAGCACTGAAGCTTTCTTT. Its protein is CASSPDRGLSTEAFF.

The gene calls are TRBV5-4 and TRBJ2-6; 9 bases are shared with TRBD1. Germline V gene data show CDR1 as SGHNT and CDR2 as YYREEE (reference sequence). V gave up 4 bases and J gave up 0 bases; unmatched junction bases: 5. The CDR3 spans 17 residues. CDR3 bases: TGTGCCAGCAGCACCGGGACAGGGAGCTCTGGGGCCAACGTCCTGACTTTC. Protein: CASSTGTGSSGANVLTF.

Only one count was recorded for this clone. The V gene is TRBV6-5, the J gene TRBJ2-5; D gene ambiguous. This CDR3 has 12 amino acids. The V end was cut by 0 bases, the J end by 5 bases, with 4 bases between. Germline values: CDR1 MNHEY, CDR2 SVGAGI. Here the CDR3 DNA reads TGTGCCAGCAGTTACTCTACGGAGACCCAGTACTTC. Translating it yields CASSYSTETQYF.

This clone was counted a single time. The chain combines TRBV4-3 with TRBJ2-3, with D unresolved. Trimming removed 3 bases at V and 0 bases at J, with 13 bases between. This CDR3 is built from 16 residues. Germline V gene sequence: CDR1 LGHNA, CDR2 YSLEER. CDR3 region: CASSHSPGLSTDTQYF. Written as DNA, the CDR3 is TGCGCCAGCAGCCATTCTCCCGGTTTGAGCACAGATACGCAGTATTTT.

The CDR3 coding sequence is TGTGCCAGCAGCTCAGAGCTCCAGGGGGTGGCTAATGAAAAACTGTTTTTT. This encodes CASSSELQGVANEKLFF. The chain recombines TRBV5-6 with TRBJ1-4; 7 bases line up with TRBD1. The CDR3 consists of 17 residues. Per the germline V gene, CDR1 is SGHDT and CDR2 is YYEEEE. Losses at the gene ends were 3 bases for V and 3 bases for J; bases not matched to a gene: 11. The full variable domain, rest sourced from reference TRBV5-6 and TRBJ1-4, is DAGVTQSPTHLIKTRGQQVTLRCSPKSGHDTVSWYQQALGQGPQFIFQYYEEEERQRGNFPDRFSGHQFPNYSSELNVNALLLGDSALYLCASSSELQGVANEKLFFGSGTQLSVL.

The CDR3 DNA is TGTGCCAGCAGCCCTACGGTTAGGGGGCGAGGGAACGAGCAGTACGTC. It translates to CASSPTVRGRGNEQYV. V is TRBV5-4 and J is TRBJ2-7; 7 bases align to TRBD1. Trimming took 4 bases from V and 5 from J; bases not matched to a gene: 15. CDR3 length: 16 amino acids. Germline CDR1 is SGHNT and CDR2 is YYREEE (reference sequence).

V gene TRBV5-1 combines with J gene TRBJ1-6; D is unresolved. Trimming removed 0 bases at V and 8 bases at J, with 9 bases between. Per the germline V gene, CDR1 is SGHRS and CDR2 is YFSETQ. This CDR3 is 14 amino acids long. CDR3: CASSLDSADSPLHF. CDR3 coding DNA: TGCGCCAGCAGCTTGGACTCGGCTGATTCACCCCTCCACTTT.

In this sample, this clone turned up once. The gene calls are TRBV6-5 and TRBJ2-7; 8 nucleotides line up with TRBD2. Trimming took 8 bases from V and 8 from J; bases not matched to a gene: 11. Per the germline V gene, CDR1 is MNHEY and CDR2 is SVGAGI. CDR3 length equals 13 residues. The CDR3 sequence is CASEAGRARKQYF. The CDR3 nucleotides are TGTGCCAGCGAAGCCGGGAGGGCCCGGAAGCAGTACTTC.

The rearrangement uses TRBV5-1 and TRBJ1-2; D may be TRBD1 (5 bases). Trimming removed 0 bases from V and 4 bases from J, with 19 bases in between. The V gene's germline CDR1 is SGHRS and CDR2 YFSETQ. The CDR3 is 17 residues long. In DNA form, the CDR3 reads TGCGCCAGCAGCTTGGGAGACCCCCGGAGGGGCTTCTATGGCTACACCTTC. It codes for CASSLGDPRRGFYGYTF. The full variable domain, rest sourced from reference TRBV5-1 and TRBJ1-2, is KAGVTQTPRYLIKTRGQQVTLSCSPISGHRSVSWYQQTPGQGLQFLFEYFSETQRNKGNFPGRFSGRQFSNSRSEMNVSTLELGDSALYLCASSLGDPRRGFYGYTFGSGTRLTVV.

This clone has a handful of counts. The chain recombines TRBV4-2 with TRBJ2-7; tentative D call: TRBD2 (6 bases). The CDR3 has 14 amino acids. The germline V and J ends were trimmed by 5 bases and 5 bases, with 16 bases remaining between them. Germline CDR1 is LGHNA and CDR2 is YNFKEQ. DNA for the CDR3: TGTGCCAGCAGCGAGTCTTCGGGGACTCACGAGCAGTACTTC. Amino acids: CASSESSGTHEQYF.

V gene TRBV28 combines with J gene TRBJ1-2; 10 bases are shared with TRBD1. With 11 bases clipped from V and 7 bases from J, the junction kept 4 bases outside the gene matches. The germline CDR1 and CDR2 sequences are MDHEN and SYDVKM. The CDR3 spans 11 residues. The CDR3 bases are TGTGCCCTAGGGACAGGGGTTGGCTACACCTTC. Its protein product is CALGTGVGYTF.

The CDR3 coding sequence is TGTGCCAGCAGCTTGGCCCCCCTTGCCGGGGAGCTGTTTTTT. Amino acid sequence: CASSLAPLAGELFF. This chain connects TRBV5-6 to TRBJ2-2; D not resolved. The CDR3 sequence is 14 residues long. Germline CDR1 reads SGHDT; CDR2 reads YYEEEE. V was clipped by 0 bases and J by 6 bases, with 9 bases between them.

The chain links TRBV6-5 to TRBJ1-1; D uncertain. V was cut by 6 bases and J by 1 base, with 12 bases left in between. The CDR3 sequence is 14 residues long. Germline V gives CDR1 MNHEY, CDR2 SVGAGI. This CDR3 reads CASSGVGGNTEAFF. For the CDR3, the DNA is TGTGCCAGCAGCGGGGTGGGTGGGAACACTGAAGCTTTCTTT.

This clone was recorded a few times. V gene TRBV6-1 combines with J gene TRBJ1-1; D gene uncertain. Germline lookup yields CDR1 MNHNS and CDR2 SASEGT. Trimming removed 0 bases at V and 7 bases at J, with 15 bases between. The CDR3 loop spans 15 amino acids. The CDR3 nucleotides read TGTGCCAGCAGTGAAGCAACGGGTAACACTGTTGAAGCTTTCTTT. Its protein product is CASSEATGNTVEAFF.

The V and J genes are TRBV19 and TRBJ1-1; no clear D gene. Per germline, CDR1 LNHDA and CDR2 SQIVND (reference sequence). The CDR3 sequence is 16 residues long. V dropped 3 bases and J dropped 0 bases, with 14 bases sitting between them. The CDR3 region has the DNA TGTGCCAGTAGTATCTCCCCGAATGAGATGAACACTGAAGCTTTCTTT. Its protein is CASSISPNEMNTEAFF. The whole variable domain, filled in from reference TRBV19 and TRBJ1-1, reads DGGITQSPKYLFRKEGQNVTLSCEQNLNHDAMYWYRQDPGQGLRLIYYSQIVNDFQKGDIAEGYSVSREKKESFPLTVTSAQKNPTAFYLCASSISPNEMNTEAFFGQGTRLTVV.

CDR3 DNA: TGTGCTAGTGGTTTGCACGAGAACACCGGGGAGCTGTTTTTT. Amino acid sequence: CASGLHENTGELFF. The V call is TRBV12-5, the J call TRBJ2-2; unclear D gene. CDR3 size: 14 residues. V gave up 2 bases and J gave up 1 base, with 5 bases separating them. The germline CDR1 and CDR2 sequences are LGHNT and FRNRAP. Full variable domain (remainder filled in from reference TRBV12-5 and TRBJ2-2): DARVTQTPRHKVTEMGQEVTMRCQPILGHNTVFWYRQTMMQGLELLAYFRNRAPLDDSGMPKDRFSAEMPDATLATLKIQPSEPRDSAVYFCASGLHENTGELFFGEGSRLTVL.

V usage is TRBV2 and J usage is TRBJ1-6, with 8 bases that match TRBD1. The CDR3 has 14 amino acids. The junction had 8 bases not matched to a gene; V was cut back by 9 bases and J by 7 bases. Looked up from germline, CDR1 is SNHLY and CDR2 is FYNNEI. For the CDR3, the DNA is TGTGCCAGTCGGCCACAGGGGGTGAATTCACCCCTCCACTTT. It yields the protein CASRPQGVNSPLHF.